One and the same sample provided the 5 T cell receptor beta chains below, sequenced in a study of T cells in Graves' hyperthyroidism and ophthalmopathy. RNA transcripts yielded amplified TCR beta CDR3 regions. TCR CDR3 regions were first amplified by RT-PCR with HTBI primers. Via MiXCR, TCRdb re-called the multiplex PCR reads, giving one row per CDR3 protein. The sample holds 600,000 to 700,000 distinct CDR3 sequences, 45% seen once. The sample taken for sequencing was peripheral blood or thyroid tissue (not recorded which). These TCRs come from an adult man with Graves' disease, either hyperthyroidism or ophthalmopathy (not recorded which).

With respect to this clonotype: This clone may be a read error of a much larger clone one base away. The J gene is TRBJ1-3, the V gene TRBV7-2; D ambiguous. This CDR3 has 15 residues. CDR1 and CDR2 from the germline V gene are SGHTA and FQGNSA. The CDR3 region has the DNA TGTGCCAGCAGCTCACACAGCAGCTCTGGAAACGCCATATATTTT. Residues: CASSSHSSSGNAIYF.

The chain carries TRBV7-9 and TRBJ2-5; D gene unclear. The germline V gene encodes CDR1 SEHNR and CDR2 FQNEAQ (reference sequence). The CDR3 is made up of 12 amino acids. V lost 8 bases and J lost 3, with 10 bases in between. The CDR3 DNA sequence: TGTGCCAGCGGCTCGGGCAAAGAGACCCAGTACTTC. The encoded protein is CASGSGKETQYF.

This clonotype was observed at least ten times. The rearrangement joins TRBV2 to TRBJ2-5; D perhaps matches TRBD1 (5 bases). V dropped 1 base and J dropped 2 bases, with 11 bases sitting between them. Per germline, CDR1 SNHLY and CDR2 FYNNEI. The CDR3 runs 15 residues. This CDR3 is CASSEGRRTQETQYF. As DNA, the CDR3 is TGTGCCAGCAGTGAAGGTCGACGGACACAAGAGACCCAGTACTTC.

V gene TRBV24-1 combines with J gene TRBJ1-2; possibly TRBD1 for D (5 bases). V lost 5 bases and J lost 4, with 16 bases in between. The CDR3 length is 15 residues. From germline, CDR1 is KGHDR and CDR2 SFDVKD. CDR3 nucleotide sequence: TGTGCCACCAGTGGTCAGGAACGGGACTTCTATGGCTACACCTTC. This codes for CATSGQERDFYGYTF.

In regard to this clonotype: The missing conserved phenylalanine or tryptophan at the end of this CDR3 makes a read error likely. Because the CDR3's place on the DNA is in doubt, the DNA is left out and the CDR3 is given as listed by TCRdb. The J gene is TRBJ2-7, the V gene TRBV7-2; TRBD1 reflects the table's D call only, with no check against the DNA. 9 amino acids form the CDR3, both terminal residues included. In germline, CDR1 is SGHTA, CDR2 FQGNSA. CDR3 in amino acids: CASSSDRTT.